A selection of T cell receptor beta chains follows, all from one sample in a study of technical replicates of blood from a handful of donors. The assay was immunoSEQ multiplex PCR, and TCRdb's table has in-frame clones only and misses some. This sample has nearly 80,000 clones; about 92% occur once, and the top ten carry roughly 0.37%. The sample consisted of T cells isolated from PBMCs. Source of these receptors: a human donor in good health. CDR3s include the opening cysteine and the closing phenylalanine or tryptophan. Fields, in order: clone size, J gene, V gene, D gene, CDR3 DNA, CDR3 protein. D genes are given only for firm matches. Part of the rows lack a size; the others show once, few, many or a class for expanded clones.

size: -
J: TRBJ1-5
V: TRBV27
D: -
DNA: TGTGCCAGCAGGGGGGGTAGCAATCAGCCCCAGCATTTT
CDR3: CASRGGSNQPQHF

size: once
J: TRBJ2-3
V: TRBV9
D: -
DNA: TGTGCCAGCAGCGTAGCTATTGAGGCGTGGACAGATACGCAGTATTTT
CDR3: CASSVAIEAWTDTQYF

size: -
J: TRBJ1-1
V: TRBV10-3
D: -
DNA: TGTGCCATCAGTGACTACAGGGACCCGAACACTGAAGCTTTCTTT
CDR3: CAISDYRDPNTEAFF

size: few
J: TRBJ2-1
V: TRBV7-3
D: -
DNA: TGTGCCAGCAGCTTCATCTCGGGAGTACAGTTCTTC
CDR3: CASSFISGVQFF

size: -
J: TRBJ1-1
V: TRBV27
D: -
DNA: TGTGCCAGCCTACTGGGGAGCACTGAAGCTTTCTTT
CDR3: CASLLGSTEAFF

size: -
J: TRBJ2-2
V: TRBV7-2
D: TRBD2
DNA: TGTGCCAGCAGCGTCACTAGCGGGAGTGGCGGGGAGCTGTTTTTT
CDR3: CASSVTSGSGGELFF

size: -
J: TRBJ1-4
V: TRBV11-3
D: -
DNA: TGTGCCAGCAGCTCGCGATGGGGGGATGAAAAACTGTTTTTT
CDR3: CASSSRWGDEKLFF

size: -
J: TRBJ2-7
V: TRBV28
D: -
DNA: TGTGCCAGCAGACTGGAGTGGACCTACGAGCAGTACTTC
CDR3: CASRLEWTYEQYF

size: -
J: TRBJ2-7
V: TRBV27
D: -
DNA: TGTGCCACTTCGCCGGGAAGTCCCTTTTACGAGCAGTACTTC
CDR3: CATSPGSPFYEQYF

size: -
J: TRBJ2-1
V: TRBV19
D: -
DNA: TGTGCCGGGGCCAGGGGCCCCTACAATGAGCAGTTCTTC
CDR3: CAGARGPYNEQFF

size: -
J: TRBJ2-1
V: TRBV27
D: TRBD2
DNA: TGTGCCAGCAGTCCACCGGGACTAGAAATCTACAATGAGCAGTTCTTC
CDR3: CASSPPGLEIYNEQFF

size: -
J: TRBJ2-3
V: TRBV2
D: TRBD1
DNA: TGTGCCAGCAGTCCGACCTGGACAGGCGGCACAGATACGCAGTATTTT
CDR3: CASSPTWTGGTDTQYF

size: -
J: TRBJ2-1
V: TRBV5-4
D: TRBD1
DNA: TGTGCCAGCAGGGGACAGGCGGTCGGTGAGCAGTTCTTC
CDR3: CASRGQAVGEQFF

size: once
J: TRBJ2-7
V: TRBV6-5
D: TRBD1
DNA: TGTGCCAGCAGTTACTCCGGGACAGGGATCCCCGAGCAGTACTTC
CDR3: CASSYSGTGIPEQYF

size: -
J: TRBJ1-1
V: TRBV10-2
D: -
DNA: TGCGCCAGCAGCCCGCAGCGGGAGATGAACACTGAAGCTTTCTTT
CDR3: CASSPQREMNTEAFF

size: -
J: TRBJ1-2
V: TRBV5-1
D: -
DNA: TGCGCCAGCAGCTCAGGGGACCTTACCGCGGGAGTCTATGGCTACACCTTC
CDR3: CASSSGDLTAGVYGYTF

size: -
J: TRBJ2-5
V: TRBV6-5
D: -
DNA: TGTGCCAGCAGTTACTCGTCTGTCCTAGAGACCCAGTACTTC
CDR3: CASSYSSVLETQYF

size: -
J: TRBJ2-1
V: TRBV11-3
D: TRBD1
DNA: TGTGCCAGCAGAAGACAGGGGTCCTACAATGAGCAGTTCTTC
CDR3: CASRRQGSYNEQFF

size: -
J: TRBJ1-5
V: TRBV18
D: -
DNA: TGTGCCAGCTCACCTACAGGGAACAGCAATCAGCCCCAGCATTTT
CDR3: CASSPTGNSNQPQHF

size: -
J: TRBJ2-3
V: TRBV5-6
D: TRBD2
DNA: TGTGCCAGCAGCTCCGGGACTAGCGGGAGTGTCGGCACAGATACGCAGTATTTT
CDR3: CASSSGTSGSVGTDTQYF

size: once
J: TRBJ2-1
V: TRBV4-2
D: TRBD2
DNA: TGTGCCAGCAGCCGATCTAGCGGTTACAATGAGCAGTTCTTC
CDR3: CASSRSSGYNEQFF

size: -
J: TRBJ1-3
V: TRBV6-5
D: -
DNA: TGTGCCAGCAGTTCTAGATCTGGAAACACCATATATTTT
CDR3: CASSSRSGNTIYF

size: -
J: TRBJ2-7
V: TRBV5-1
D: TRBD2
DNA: TGCGCCAGCAGGTGGACTAGCGGAGACTACGAGCAGTACTTC
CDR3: CASRWTSGDYEQYF

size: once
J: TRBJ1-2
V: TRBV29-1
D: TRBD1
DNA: TGCAGCGCCATCGGGGACAGGGACTATGGCTACACCTTC
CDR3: CSAIGDRDYGYTF

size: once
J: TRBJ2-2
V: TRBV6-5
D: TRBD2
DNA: TGTGCCAGCAGTTGGGGACTAGCGGGACTACACGGGGAGCTGTTTTTT
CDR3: CASSWGLAGLHGELFF

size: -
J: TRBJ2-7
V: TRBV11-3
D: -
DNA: TGTGCCAGCAGCCGAGGGTCCCCCTACGAGCAGTACTTC
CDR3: CASSRGSPYEQYF

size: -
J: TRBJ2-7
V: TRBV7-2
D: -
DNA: TGTGCCAGCAGCGCGCAGGGGAAGCTATCCTACGAGCAGTACTTC
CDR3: CASSAQGKLSYEQYF

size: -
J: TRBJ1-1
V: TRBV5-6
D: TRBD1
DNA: TGTGCCAGCAGCTTCGAGACAGGGATCACTGAAGCTTTCTTT
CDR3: CASSFETGITEAFF

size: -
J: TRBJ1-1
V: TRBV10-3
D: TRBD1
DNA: TGTGCCATCAGTGAGCCTGATAAAGGACAGGGGGGAAAGAACACTGAAGCTTTCTTT
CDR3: CAISEPDKGQGGKNTEAFF